Listed below are T cell receptor beta chains from one sample, sequenced in a study of cytomegalovirus exposure and HLA in healthy donors. Assay used: immunoSEQ multiplex PCR; TCRdb lists only in-frame clones, some missing. Of 150,000 to 200,000 clones in the sample, 70% to 85% are singletons; the top ten hold around 2.3%. Sequencing was carried out using PBMCs. Source of these receptors: a man aged 45-65 years in good health and CMV-seropositive. CDR3s include the opening cysteine and the closing phenylalanine or tryptophan. The D gene is left open where the match is weak. Clone sizes are given selectively: once, few, many, or a class where the clone is expanded.

V	size	D	J	CDR3	DNA
TRBV18	-	TRBD2	TRBJ2-7	CASSLGLAGSYEQYF	TGTGCCAGCTCGCTAGGACTAGCGGGGTCCTACGAGCAGTACTTC
TRBV7-2	once	TRBD1	TRBJ1-5	CASSPGQGMRQPQHF	TGTGCCAGCAGCCCGGGACAGGGGATGAGACAGCCCCAGCATTTT
TRBV7-9	-	TRBD1	TRBJ1-2	CASSLEDREGNYGYTF	TGTGCCAGCAGCTTAGAGGACAGGGAGGGTAACTATGGCTACACCTTC
TRBV25-1	-	-	TRBJ1-6	CASSEMGGSSYNSPLHF	TGTGCCAGCAGTGAAATGGGAGGGAGCTCCTATAATTCACCCCTCCACTTT
TRBV10-1	-	TRBD1	TRBJ1-5	CASFRGGQGVIQPQHF	TGCGCCAGCTTTAGGGGGGGACAGGGGGTTATTCAGCCCCAGCATTTT
TRBV4-3	-	-	TRBJ1-1	CASSHGGMNTEAFF	TGCGCCAGCAGCCACGGGGGGATGAACACTGAAGCTTTCTTT
TRBV10-3	-	TRBD1	TRBJ1-6	CAISEGPGQGNSPLHF	TGTGCCATCAGTGAAGGCCCGGGACAGGGCAATTCACCCCTCCACTTT
TRBV18	-	-	TRBJ1-1	CASSPPAVNTEAFF	TGTGCCAGCTCACCACCGGCGGTGAACACTGAAGCTTTCTTT
TRBV30	-	TRBD1	TRBJ1-1	CAWSVGTGGGGLGTEAFF	TGTGCCTGGAGTGTCGGGACAGGGGGAGGGGGGTTGGGCACTGAAGCTTTCTTT
TRBV4-3	-	TRBD1	TRBJ2-1	CASSQLPGQGSYNEQFF	TGCGCCAGCAGCCAACTACCGGGACAGGGTTCCTACAATGAGCAGTTCTTC
TRBV4-1	-	-	TRBJ1-2	CASSQGWTAIYGYTF	TGCGCCAGCAGCCAAGGGTGGACAGCCATCTATGGCTACACCTTC
TRBV19	-	-	TRBJ2-1	CASSIVGVYNEQFF	TGTGCCAGTAGTATAGTAGGGGTATACAATGAGCAGTTCTTC
TRBV5-1	few	TRBD2	TRBJ2-2	CASSNLLAGGAGELFF	TGCGCCAGCAGCAATCTACTAGCGGGGGGAGCCGGGGAGCTGTTTTTT
TRBV28	few	-	TRBJ1-1	CASRRGRGPVNTEAFF	TGTGCCAGCAGGCGAGGGAGGGGCCCTGTGAACACTGAAGCTTTCTTT
TRBV9	once	TRBD1	TRBJ2-2	CASSVVAGGLTGELFF	TGTGCCAGCAGCGTAGTGGCAGGGGGCCTAACCGGGGAGCTGTTTTTT
TRBV7-8	-	TRBD1	TRBJ1-1	CASSFDRDSTEAFF	TGTGCCAGCAGCTTTGACAGGGATAGCACTGAAGCTTTCTTT
TRBV9	-	TRBD1	TRBJ2-5	CASSAGQKETQYF	TGTGCCAGCAGCGCGGGACAGAAAGAGACCCAGTACTTC
TRBV7-6	-	TRBD1	TRBJ2-5	CASSRQGEETQYF	TGTGCCAGCAGCCGACAGGGGGAAGAGACCCAGTACTTC
TRBV19	few	TRBD1	TRBJ2-7	CASTGDRGLNEQYF	TGTGCCAGTACTGGGGACAGGGGGCTGAACGAGCAGTACTTC
TRBV9	-	TRBD1	TRBJ2-2	CASSVARDRGLTGELFF	TGTGCCAGCAGCGTAGCGCGGGACAGGGGTTTGACCGGGGAGCTGTTTTTT
TRBV11-3	-	TRBD2	TRBJ2-1	CASSPTGLAGGKDEQFF	TGTGCCAGCAGCCCTACAGGACTAGCGGGGGGCAAGGATGAGCAGTTCTTC
TRBV2	-	TRBD1	TRBJ1-2	CASSEDSGGPYGYTF	TGTGCCAGCAGTGAAGACTCAGGGGGCCCCTATGGCTACACCTTC
TRBV19	-	TRBD2	TRBJ2-3	CASRGTSGGHRGDTQYF	TGTGCCAGTAGGGGGACTAGCGGGGGCCACCGCGGGGATACGCAGTATTTT
TRBV7-8	-	-	TRBJ2-1	CASSRGGDRTYNEQFF	TGTGCCAGCAGCCGAGGGGGGGACAGGACCTACAATGAGCAGTTCTTC
TRBV25-1	-	-	TRBJ1-1	CASSAWTVPEAFF	TGTGCCAGCAGTGCCTGGACAGTACCTGAAGCTTTCTTT
TRBV28	-	TRBD1	TRBJ1-2	CASSSHDRDYGYTF	TGTGCCAGCAGTTCTCACGACAGGGACTATGGCTACACCTTC
TRBV19	-	-	TRBJ1-3	CASRSGGAGNTIYF	TGTGCCAGCAGGAGCGGGGGGGCTGGAAACACCATATATTTT
TRBV9	-	TRBD1	TRBJ1-3	CASSVADRGSTGNTIYF	TGTGCCAGCAGCGTAGCGGACAGGGGCTCTACCGGAAACACCATATATTTT
TRBV19	once	TRBD2	TRBJ2-1	CASSSSGGPYNEQFF	TGTGCCAGTAGCTCGAGCGGGGGACCTTACAATGAGCAGTTCTTC
TRBV11-2	-	-	TRBJ2-7	CASSQEGYEQYF	TGTGCCAGCAGCCAGGAGGGCTACGAGCAGTACTTC
TRBV30	few	TRBD1	TRBJ1-2	CAWSLGTGGEYGYTF	TGTGCCTGGAGTCTCGGGACAGGGGGGGAATATGGCTACACCTTC
TRBV4-3	-	TRBD1	TRBJ1-5	CASSQEHRGHQPQHF	TGCGCCAGCAGCCAAGAGCACAGGGGGCATCAGCCCCAGCATTTT
TRBV4-3	-	-	TRBJ1-2	CASSQSANYGYTF	TGCGCCAGCAGCCAATCAGCGAACTATGGCTACACCTTC
TRBV5-1	-	TRBD2	TRBJ2-1	CASSLGLAGGLWDNEQFF	TGCGCCAGCAGCTTGGGACTAGCGGGGGGGCTTTGGGACAATGAGCAGTTCTTC
TRBV27	-	TRBD1	TRBJ1-6	CASSPQGARTSPLHF	TGTGCCAGCAGCCCTCAGGGGGCTCGGACTTCACCCCTCCACTTT
TRBV6-5	once	-	TRBJ2-6	CASSLQGSGANVLTF	TGTGCCAGCAGCCTACAGGGCTCTGGGGCCAACGTCCTGACTTTC
TRBV7-3	-	-	TRBJ2-2	CASSPPGQYFTGELFF	TGTGCCAGCAGCCCCCCAGGACAGTACTTCACCGGGGAGCTGTTTTTT
TRBV6-7	few	-	TRBJ1-3	CASSPGTTSKSSGNTIYF	TGTGCCAGCAGTCCCGGGACAACATCTAAAAGCTCTGGAAACACCATATATTTT
TRBV10-3	-	-	TRBJ2-1	CAISLGGADYNEQFF	TGTGCCATCAGTCTTGGCGGGGCAGATTACAATGAGCAGTTCTTC
TRBV4-1	-	-	TRBJ1-4	CASSQANEKLFF	TGCGCCAGCAGCCAAGCAAATGAAAAACTGTTTTTT
TRBV19	-	-	TRBJ1-5	CASSMMSRTLQPQHF	TGTGCCAGTAGTATGATGTCTAGGACTCTTCAGCCCCAGCATTTT
TRBV4-1	-	-	TRBJ1-5	CASSQNLGPEAQHF	TGCGCCAGCAGCCAAAACCTTGGTCCAGAGGCCCAGCATTTT
TRBV5-1	-	TRBD1	TRBJ1-1	CASSWTGDFEAFF	TGCGCCAGCAGTTGGACAGGGGATTTTGAAGCTTTCTTT
TRBV19	-	TRBD1	TRBJ2-1	CATSRQGTYNEQFF	TGTGCCACTTCCCGACAGGGGACCTACAATGAGCAGTTCTTC
TRBV10-1	-	TRBD1	TRBJ2-7	CASSADRAGSYEQYF	TGCGCCAGCAGTGCGGACAGGGCCGGGAGCTACGAGCAGTACTTC
TRBV7-2	-	TRBD2	TRBJ2-7	CASRPGGSYEQYF	TGTGCCAGCAGACCGGGGGGGAGCTACGAGCAGTACTTC
TRBV7-2	-	TRBD1	TRBJ1-2	CASSQGQGAGYGYTF	TGTGCCAGCAGCCAAGGACAGGGGGCTGGCTATGGCTACACCTTC
TRBV30	few	-	TRBJ1-6	CAWSRRLRQRGNSPLHF	TGTGCCTGGAGTAGGCGGCTGCGGCAGCGGGGGAATTCACCCCTCCACTTT
TRBV5-4	few	-	TRBJ2-6	CASSPPGTIASGANVLTF	TGTGCCAGCAGCCCTCCCGGGACAATAGCCTCTGGGGCCAACGTCCTGACTTTC
TRBV7-3	-	-	TRBJ1-2	CASSTSPGSYGYTF	TGTGCCAGCAGCACTAGCCCCGGGAGCTATGGCTACACCTTC
TRBV10-2	-	TRBD1	TRBJ1-5	CASSVEFGQADQPQHF	TGCGCCAGCAGTGTCGAATTCGGACAGGCCGATCAGCCCCAGCATTTT
TRBV12-5	-	TRBD1	TRBJ1-5	CASGLALGQAGNQPQHF	TGTGCTAGTGGTTTGGCCCTAGGACAGGCGGGCAATCAGCCCCAGCATTTT
TRBV5-1	-	TRBD2	TRBJ2-1	CASSSTSPGEQFF	TGCGCCAGCAGCTCGACTAGCCCGGGTGAGCAGTTCTTC